This TCR beta chain was identified in a study of blood T cell repertoires in COVID-19. Study background: The cDNA or gDNA used as material had been derived from T cells, B-cell-depleted T cells, or PBMCs.

This CDR3 contains 19 residues. Unmatched junction bases numbered 9, after V lost 3 bases and J lost 0 bases. Germline CDR1 and CDR2: LGHDT and YNNKEL (reference sequence). The repertoire was sequenced with immunoSEQ multiplex PCR; TCRdb's copy has only in-frame clones and lacks some. The sample includes around 170,000 clones, more than 85% seen only once; the top ten take roughly 2.8%. This clone was counted only a few times. The V gene is TRBV3-1 (or the pseudogene TRBV3-2), the J gene TRBJ2-7, with 15 bases fitting TRBD2. This TCR was sampled from a young woman with active or convalescent COVID-19. Sequencing was performed on peripheral blood. CDR3 sequence reads: CASSQVVPGLAGGSYEQYF. The CDR3 bases are TGTGCCAGCAGCCAGGTCGTCCCGGGACTAGCGGGAGGCTCCTACGAGCAGTACTTC.